The present entry profiles one T cell receptor beta chain with its context. Data came from immunoSEQ multiplex PCR; TCRdb stores just in-frame clones and leaves some out. The data hold 150,000 to 200,000 clones, with approximately 89% observed a single time. CDR3 length: 14 residues. Germline CDR1 is LNHDA and CDR2 is SQIVND (reference sequence). The J segment lost 6 bases and the V segment lost 7 bases, leaving 8 bases of the junction unmatched. The data are from a study of blood T cell repertoires in COVID-19. Study overall: Whether acute or convalescent, the COVID-19 samples came from the United States, Italy and Spain. From T cells, B-cell-depleted T cells, or PBMCs came the material, which was cDNA or gDNA.

The chain uses TRBV19 and TRBJ2-2, with 7 nucleotides matching TRBD2. The sequenced sample consisted of peripheral blood. The clonotype was recovered from a man between 65 and 79 years old with acute or convalescent COVID-19. Here the CDR3 DNA reads TGTGCCAGTACAATCGGACTAGGGGCCGGGGAGCTGTTTTTT. It encodes CASTIGLGAGELFF. Full variable domain (remainder filled in from reference TRBV19 and TRBJ2-2): DGGITQSPKYLFRKEGQNVTLSCEQNLNHDAMYWYRQDPGQGLRLIYYSQIVNDFQKGDIAEGYSVSREKKESFPLTVTSAQKNPTAFYLCASTIGLGAGELFFGEGSRLTVL.